The next 14 T cell receptor beta chains were all read from a single sample in a study of CD8 T cells in Susac syndrome. RNA totalling about 0.45 to 1 ug underwent reverse transcription with random hexamers. From the immunoSEQ multiplex PCR reads, TCRdb called clonotypes with MiXCR, one entry per CDR3 protein. The data show about 170,000 distinct CDR3 sequences, about 93% seen once. What was sequenced was CD4+ T cells from PBMCs. Receptor source: a human donor with multiple sclerosis.

The chain carries TRBV6-2 or TRBV6-3 and TRBJ2-7; 12 nucleotides agree with TRBD2. There are 19 residues in the CDR3. Germline trimming cut 2 bases from V and 2 bases from J; bases unmatched to any gene: 13. Germline lookup yields CDR1 MNHEY and CDR2 SVGEGT. CDR3 nucleotides: TGTGCCAGCAGTTACCTGAAGACTAGCGGGAGTCGGAATACCTACGAGCAGTACTTC. It encodes CASSYLKTSGSRNTYEQYF.

This chain uses TRBV28 with TRBJ2-7; D not certain. This CDR3 has 11 amino acids. Germline V gene lookup returns CDR1 MDHEN and CDR2 SYDVKM. Deletions cut 9 bases from V and 5 bases from J, with 11 bases between. CDR3 sequence (DNA): TGTGCCAGTCGGACCGAAGACGAGCAGTACTTC. It yields the protein CASRTEDEQYF.

The chain carries TRBV19 and TRBJ1-5, with a tentative D call TRBD1 (5 bases). CDR1 LNHDA and CDR2 SQIVND come from the germline V gene (reference sequence). Between the trimmed V and J ends, which lost 4 bases and 6 bases, there was a span of 13 bases. The CDR3 is 14 amino acids. The CDR3 sequence: CASSSRDGSQPQHF. CDR3 bases: TGTGCCAGTAGTAGCAGGGACGGGAGTCAGCCCCAGCATTTT. The full variable domain, rest sourced from reference TRBV19 and TRBJ1-5, is DGGITQSPKYLFRKEGQNVTLSCEQNLNHDAMYWYRQDPGQGLRLIYYSQIVNDFQKGDIAEGYSVSREKKESFPLTVTSAQKNPTAFYLCASSSRDGSQPQHFGDGTRLSIL.

In this sample, this clonotype turned up once. The chain couples TRBV15 to TRBJ1-4; 7 nucleotides align to TRBD1. CDR3 length equals 15 residues. Trimming removed 2 bases from V and 5 bases from J; junction bases left unmatched: 5. The germline CDR1 and CDR2 sequences are LNHNV and YYDKDF (reference sequence). CDR3 bases: TGTGCCACCAGCAGACCGGACAGGAGAAATGAAAAACTGTTTTTT. This codes for CATSRPDRRNEKLFF. Combining the CDR3 with reference TRBV15 and TRBJ1-4 gives the whole variable domain DAMVIQNPRYQVTQFGKPVTLSCSQTLNHNVMYWYQQKSSQAPKLLFHYYDKDFNNEADTPDNFQSRRPNTSFCFLDIRSPGLGDTAMYLCATSRPDRRNEKLFFGSGTQLSVL.

This chain links TRBV9 with TRBJ2-5; 11 bases map to TRBD2. The length of the CDR3 is 17 residues. Trimming removed 3 bases from V and 2 bases from J; junction bases left unmatched: 9. Germline CDR1 and CDR2: SGDLS and YYNGEE. The CDR3 here is CASSGHPGLADQETQYF. CDR3 DNA: TGTGCCAGCAGCGGTCATCCGGGACTAGCGGATCAAGAGACCCAGTACTTC.

The gene calls are TRBV6-1 and TRBJ1-5; no reliable D call. Germline CDR1 reads MNHNS; CDR2 reads SASEGT. The CDR3 contains 15 residues. With 1 base removed from V and 1 base from J, the gap between germline ends came to 8 bases. The CDR3 DNA follows: TGTGCCAGCAGTGAAGTCTTACAGAGCAATCAGCCCCAGCATTTT. Translation gives CASSEVLQSNQPQHF.

This clonotype was seen just once. This chain connects TRBV5-1 to TRBJ1-1; D is perhaps TRBD1 (5 bases). The CDR3 extends over 15 amino acids. The V gene lost 3 bases and the J gene lost 1 base, with 13 bases spanning the gap. Looked up from germline, CDR1 is SGHRS and CDR2 is YFSETQ. This CDR3 is CASSYGREGNTEAFF. The DNA of the CDR3 is TGCGCCAGCAGCTACGGCAGGGAGGGGAACACTGAAGCTTTCTTT. The entire variable domain, with the rest obtained from reference TRBV5-1 and TRBJ1-1, is as follows: KAGVTQTPRYLIKTRGQQVTLSCSPISGHRSVSWYQQTPGQGLQFLFEYFSETQRNKGNFPGRFSGRQFSNSRSEMNVSTLELGDSALYLCASSYGREGNTEAFFGQGTRLTVV.

The chain recombines TRBV6-2 or TRBV6-3 with TRBJ2-2; TRBD2 agrees at 7 bases. J gave up 0 bases and V 6 bases, and 7 bases lay outside the gene matches. This CDR3 region has 16 residues. Germline loops: CDR1 MNHEY, CDR2 SVGEGT. Here the CDR3 DNA reads TGTGCCAGCAGAGACCCACTAGCGACGAACACCGGGGAGCTGTTTTTT. This gives the protein CASRDPLATNTGELFF.

The rearrangement links TRBV12-3 or TRBV12-4 to TRBJ1-6; perhaps TRBD1 as D (5 bases). The CDR3 extends over 14 amino acids. V was shortened by 3 bases and J by 5 bases, with 8 bases between the two germline ends. The CDR3 DNA reads TGTGCCAGCAGTTTCAGGGATCATAATTCACCCCTCCACTTT. Residues: CASSFRDHNSPLHF.

The gene calls are TRBV6-2 or TRBV6-3 and TRBJ1-5; D unresolved. CDR3 length: 18 residues. The V end was cut by 0 bases, the J end by 6 bases, with 21 bases between. The germline V gene has CDR1 MNHEY and CDR2 SVGEGT. CDR3 region: CASSYSIRRGSHGQPQHF. CDR3 nucleotides: TGTGCCAGCAGTTACTCCATAAGGCGGGGATCCCACGGTCAGCCCCAGCATTTT.

The chain has TRBV5-1 and TRBJ2-3; D is uncertain. Germline CDR1 and CDR2: SGHRS and YFSETQ. The V gene lost 2 bases and the J gene lost 0 bases, with 10 bases spanning the gap. This CDR3 contains 15 residues. The CDR3 spells CASSFSSPSTDTQYF. CDR3 in DNA: TGCGCCAGCAGCTTCAGCAGCCCTAGCACAGATACGCAGTATTTT.

This chain links TRBV5-1 with TRBJ1-2, with 7 bases lining up with TRBD1. V trimming: 4 bases; J trimming: 1 base; junction bases outside the gene matches: 7. Germline CDR1 is SGHRS and CDR2 is YFSETQ. This CDR3 contains 15 residues. CDR3 loop: CASSGRQGSNYGYTF. CDR3 bases: TGCGCCAGCAGCGGGAGACAGGGAAGTAACTATGGCTACACCTTC.

The chain joins TRBV7-9 to TRBJ1-3; a possible D gene is TRBD1 (6 bases). From germline, CDR1 is SEHNR and CDR2 FQNEAQ (reference sequence). This CDR3 contains 14 residues. Trimming took 5 bases from V and 4 from J, leaving 12 bases between them. The DNA for the CDR3 is TGTGCCAGCAGCCAACAGGGCGAAGGAAACACCATATATTTT. This encodes CASSQQGEGNTIYF.

The CDR3, as DNA: TGTGCCAGCAGTTTTAATCGACAGGGGAATCAGCCCCAGCATTTT. Protein: CASSFNRQGNQPQHF. V gene TRBV27 combines with J gene TRBJ1-5, with 8 bases identical to TRBD1. The germline V gene encodes CDR1 MNHEY and CDR2 SMNVEV (reference sequence). After removal of 3 bases from V and 4 bases from J, the junction contained 5 bases not matched to a gene. The CDR3 extends over 15 amino acids.